This record concerns one T cell receptor beta chain sequence. Its antigen is unknown. Treatment reported: oral pan-JAK inhibitor, 5-10 mg twice daily. PBMCs served as the source from which CD4+ and CD8+ T cells were sorted. The data are from a study of CD8+ T cells in alopecia areata. RNA was extracted and reverse transcribed into cDNA as the sequencing template. TCRdb's table, derived via immunoSEQ multiplex PCR, lists solely in-frame clones and lacks some. The table includes roughly 100,000 clones, roughly two fifths detected once. Study results and caveats: Unlike in mice, where it was clearer, TCR sharing across patients was less clear, possibly HLA-related. Scalp and blood retained many expanded lesional clones during tofacitinib.

Sequenced material: CD8+ T cells sorted from blood, taken at week 24, from a patient treated with tofacitinib. This TCR was sampled from a human donor with alopecia areata.

CDR3 DNA sequence: TGTGCCAGCAGCTTAAGTCAACGCGCGGAGTATTTT. Translation gives CASSLSQRAEYF. The rearrangement joins TRBV13 to TRBJ2-3; no firm D call. Germline loops: CDR1 PRHDT, CDR2 FYEKMQ (reference sequence). V shed 2 bases and J shed 13 bases, with 13 bases lying between them. This CDR3 is 12 amino acids long.